The clone carrying this TCR beta chain was found once. Its antigen is currently unknown. The assay used deep level. Clones were read by immunoSEQ multiplex PCR, and TCRdb kept only the in-frame ones, dropping some. The data hold hundreds of thousands of clones, with about 90% observed a single time. This record comes from a study of shared clonotypes between healthy human individuals. Whole-study findings and limits: Naive subsets usually exceeded memory subsets in estimated richness. Collection of samples was limited to blood; tissue repertoires likely differ.

Naive CD8 cells lacked CD45RO, underwent positive selection for CCR7 and left out terminally differentiated effector memory CD45RA+ cells. Every contributor of samples was a Caucasian grown-up residing in Nashville, Tennessee. The CDR3 runs 15 residues. J gave up 4 bases and V 3 bases, and 7 bases lay outside the gene matches. The germline gives CDR1 SGHAT, CDR2 FQNNGV. The sample comprised naive CD8+ T cells sorted from blood. V and J are TRBV11-2 and TRBJ2-3; 7 nucleotides match TRBD2. The sequence came from a man aged 25-40 years in good health. The CDR3 is CASSLWRGSPDTQYF. The CDR3 nucleotides are TGTGCCAGCAGCTTGTGGCGCGGGAGTCCAGATACGCAGTATTTT. Filled out from reference TRBV11-2 and TRBJ2-3, the complete variable domain reads EAGVAQSPRYKIIEKRQSVAFWCNPISGHATLYWYQQILGQGPKLLIQFQNNGVVDDSQLPKDRFSAERLKGVDSTLKIQPAKLEDSAVYLCASSLWRGSPDTQYFGPGTRLTVL.